The 26 T cell receptor beta chains presented below share a single source sample, sequenced in a study of blood T cell repertoires in COVID-19. The data were produced by immunoSEQ multiplex PCR, yet TCRdb's version contains in-frame clones alone and is incomplete. The sample includes roughly 150,000 clones, more than 75% of them seen just once. What was sequenced was peripheral blood. These receptors came from a man in his sixties with active or convalescent COVID-19.

J is TRBJ2-7 and V is TRBV7-2; 15 positions match TRBD2. Losses at the gene ends were 4 bases for V and 0 bases for J; bases not matched to a gene: 7. In germline, CDR1 is SGHTA, CDR2 FQGNSA. CDR3 size: 18 residues. This CDR3 reads CASSSGLAGGHSSYEQYF. In nucleotides, the CDR3 is TGTGCCAGCAGCTCGGGACTAGCGGGGGGTCATTCCTCCTACGAGCAGTACTTC.

This clone was counted a few times. The V and J genes are TRBV2 and TRBJ1-6; maybe TRBD1 (5 bases). The V gene's germline CDR1 is SNHLY and CDR2 FYNNEI. V dropped 0 bases and J dropped 5 bases, with 14 bases sitting between them. The CDR3 consists of 17 residues. CDR3 nucleotide sequence: TGTGCCAGCAGTGAAGCGGCAGGGTCGGCTAATAATTCACCCCTCCACTTT. It encodes CASSEAAGSANNSPLHF.

The chain joins TRBV10-2 to TRBJ1-3; possibly TRBD1 for D (5 bases). Germline V gene sequence: CDR1 WSHSY, CDR2 SAAADI. Deletions cut 7 bases from V and 3 bases from J, with 13 bases between. The CDR3 extends over 14 amino acids. This chain's CDR3 is CASTPPGYGNTIYF. DNA for the CDR3: TGCGCCAGCACCCCCCCAGGGTATGGAAACACCATATATTTT.

The rearrangement links TRBV2 to TRBJ1-5; TRBD1 is a possible D gene (6 bases). Trimming pared 6 bases from V and 0 bases from J, leaving 12 bases between. This CDR3 has 15 amino acids. From germline, CDR1 is SNHLY and CDR2 FYNNEI. The CDR3 reads CASRRQENSNQPQHF. The CDR3 nucleotides read TGTGCCAGCAGGAGACAGGAGAATAGCAATCAGCCCCAGCATTTT.

This chain joins TRBV7-2 and TRBJ1-5; D gene unclear. Looked up from germline, CDR1 is SGHTA and CDR2 is FQGNSA. Trimming removed 5 bases at V and 2 bases at J, with 13 bases between. The CDR3 is 15 amino acids. CDR3 sequence reads: CASSPSAMGNQPQHF. Written as DNA, the CDR3 is TGTGCCAGCAGCCCCTCCGCTATGGGCAATCAGCCCCAGCATTTT.

The chain links TRBV7-9 to TRBJ1-2; a weak D match, TRBD1 (6 bases). Germline assignment: CDR1 SEHNR and CDR2 FQNEAQ (reference sequence). This CDR3 region has 16 residues. With 2 bases removed from V and 4 bases from J, the gap between germline ends came to 17 bases. In DNA, the CDR3 is TGTGCCAGCAGCTTACACGGACAGTCAAGCTCCTATGGCTACACCTTC. Translated, it gives CASSLHGQSSSYGYTF. The full variable domain, completed using reference TRBV7-9 and TRBJ1-2, is DTGVSQNPRHKITKRGQNVTFRCDPISEHNRLYWYRQTLGQGPEFLTYFQNEAQLEKSRLLSDRFSAERPKGSFSTLEIQRTEQGDSAMYLCASSLHGQSSSYGYTFGSGTRLTVV.

The rearrangement uses TRBV7-7 and TRBJ2-1, with D possibly matching TRBD2 (5 bases). The CDR3 is made up of 15 amino acids. V lost 2 bases to trimming and J lost 2 bases, with 10 bases between them. Germline V gives CDR1 SSHAT, CDR2 FNYEAQ (reference sequence). This CDR3 reads CASSLSGGAYNEQFF. The CDR3 DNA reads as TGTGCCAGCAGCTTATCTGGAGGAGCCTACAATGAGCAGTTCTTC. The full variable domain, completed using reference TRBV7-7 and TRBJ2-1, is GAGVSQSPRYKVTKRGQDVTLRCDPISSHATLYWYQQALGQGPEFLTYFNYEAQPDKSGLPSDRFSAERPEGSISTLTIQRTEQRDSAMYRCASSLSGGAYNEQFFGPGTRLTVL.

The V gene is TRBV19, the J gene TRBJ2-7, with a possible D match to TRBD2 (5 bases). CDR3 length: 13 amino acids. In germline, CDR1 is LNHDA, CDR2 SQIVND (reference sequence). V was clipped by 3 bases and J by 3 bases, with 9 bases between them. The CDR3 DNA reads as TGTGCCAGTAGTATGACCGGGAACTACGAGCAGTACTTC. It yields the protein CASSMTGNYEQYF.

CDR3 loop: CASNTGEGAQETQYF. CDR3 in DNA: TGTGCCAGCAATACAGGGGAAGGGGCCCAAGAGACCCAGTACTTC. The chain joins TRBV7-2 to TRBJ2-5; TRBD1 matches at 7 bases. The germline CDR1 and CDR2 sequences are SGHTA and FQGNSA. V lost 7 bases and J lost 1; bases outside the gene matches: 9. This CDR3 is 15 amino acids long.

The V and J genes are TRBV29-1 and TRBJ1-1; D is unclear. V was pared by 7 bases and J by 0 bases, with 9 bases between. The CDR3 has 12 residues. Germline loops: CDR1 SQVTM, CDR2 ANQGSEA. The CDR3 sequence: CSGRDLNTEAFF. Here the CDR3 DNA reads TGCAGCGGGAGAGACTTGAACACTGAAGCTTTCTTT.

The gene calls are TRBV13 and TRBJ2-1, with TRBD2 matching 13 bases. V shed 4 bases and J 10 bases; nucleotides not matched to a gene: 7. Germline CDR1 reads PRHDT; CDR2 reads FYEKMQ (reference sequence). This CDR3 has 15 amino acids. CDR3 nucleotides: TGTGCCAGCAGCTCGGGACTAGCGGGACGACGCGAGCAGTTCTTC. Translation: CASSSGLAGRREQFF.

The genes are TRBV6-5 and TRBJ2-1; tentative D call: TRBD2 (6 bases). V was cut by 8 bases and J by 4 bases, with 15 bases left in between. The V gene's germline CDR1 is MNHEY and CDR2 SVGAGI. The length of the CDR3 is 14 residues. CDR3 amino acids: CASGARTIYNEQFF. Written as DNA, the CDR3 is TGTGCCAGCGGAGCTAGGACTATTTACAATGAGCAGTTCTTC.

This clone was seen more than once but under ten times. This rearrangement joins TRBV4-2 to TRBJ2-3, with D possibly TRBD1 on 5 matching bases. V gave up 0 bases and J gave up 2 bases, with 15 bases separating them. Germline V gene data show CDR1 as LGHNA and CDR2 as YNFKEQ. The CDR3 is 17 residues long. CDR3 region: CASSQDVYQGPTDTQYF. For the CDR3, the DNA is TGTGCCAGCAGCCAAGATGTATACCAGGGCCCCACAGATACGCAGTATTTT.

This clone was observed once. The CDR3 loop is CASSQIEQFF. Here the CDR3 DNA reads TGTGCCAGCAGCCAGATTGAGCAGTTCTTC. This rearrangement joins TRBV6-5 to TRBJ2-1; no definite D call. The V gene lost 6 bases and the J gene lost 9 bases, with 6 bases spanning the gap. The germline gives CDR1 MNHEY, CDR2 SVGAGI. CDR3 size: 10 residues.

V and J are TRBV27 and TRBJ1-2, with 7 bases identical to TRBD1. This CDR3 has 13 amino acids. Germline V gene lookup returns CDR1 MNHEY and CDR2 SMNVEV (reference sequence). The V gene end was trimmed by 4 bases and the J gene end by 8 bases; junction bases not matched to a gene: 7. The CDR3 spells CASSSTGVGGYTF. The CDR3, as DNA: TGTGCCAGCAGTTCTACAGGGGTGGGGGGCTACACCTTC.

The rearrangement links TRBV18 to TRBJ1-1; D call uncertain. The CDR3 has 14 amino acids. Deletions cut 3 bases from V and 2 bases from J, with 10 bases between. Germline V CDR1 and CDR2: KGHSH, LQKENI. Written as DNA, the CDR3 is TGTGCCAGCTCACCTCAAGGAGGTAACACTGAAGCTTTCTTT. Translating it yields CASSPQGGNTEAFF.

This clone was detected once. The chain uses TRBV5-4 and TRBJ2-3; a weak D match, TRBD1 (6 bases). The CDR3 runs to 16 residues. Germline assignment: CDR1 SGHNT and CDR2 YYREEE (reference sequence). The V end lost 4 bases, the J end lost 6 bases, and 21 bases lay between the germline ends. For the CDR3, the DNA is TGTGCCAGCAGCCCCTCTCCGACAGGAGGTCCCGATACGCAGTATTTT. Its translation: CASSPSPTGGPDTQYF.

The rearrangement joins TRBV7-9 to TRBJ1-1; a possible D gene is TRBD1 (5 bases). The germline gives CDR1 SEHNR, CDR2 FQNEAQ (reference sequence). CDR3 length: 15 amino acids. Deletions cut 2 bases from V and 2 bases from J, with 12 bases between. The DNA of the CDR3 is TGTGCCAGCAGCTTAATCGGGGGACCTAACACTGAAGCTTTCTTT. The encoded protein is CASSLIGGPNTEAFF.

The chain combines TRBV10-3 with TRBJ1-3; no clear D gene. V dropped 4 bases and J dropped 0 bases, with 10 bases sitting between them. Germline V gene data show CDR1 as ENHRY and CDR2 as SYGVKD. This CDR3 has 15 amino acids. The CDR3 loop is CAISVAVNSGNTIYF. The CDR3 nucleotides are TGTGCCATCAGTGTAGCAGTAAACTCTGGAAACACCATATATTTT.

This clone was seen more than once but under ten times. The genes are TRBV5-1 and TRBJ2-7; TRBD1 matches 7 bases. The CDR3 covers 12 residues. Germline V CDR1 and CDR2: SGHRS, YFSETQ. Trimming cost V 5 bases and J 3 bases; bases outside gene matches: 2. In nucleotides, the CDR3 is TGCGCCAGCAGACGGGACAGCTACGAGCAGTACTTC. Translation gives CASRRDSYEQYF.

The rearrangement uses TRBV5-4 and TRBJ1-2; TRBD1 aligns across 8 bases. The germline gives CDR1 SGHNT, CDR2 YYREEE (reference sequence). CDR3 length: 15 amino acids. With V trimmed by 0 bases and J by 6 bases, 7 bases remained unmatched. CDR3 in DNA: TGTGCCAGCAGCTTGGACTGGCAGGGGGCAGATGGCTACACCTTC. Translating it yields CASSLDWQGADGYTF.

The chain recombines TRBV3-1 (or the pseudogene TRBV3-2) with TRBJ1-2; 8 nucleotides agree with TRBD1. J was trimmed by 4 bases and V by 1 base; bases with no gene match: 8. The CDR3 loop spans 16 amino acids. Germline CDR1 and CDR2: LGHDT and YNNKEL (reference sequence). CDR3 sequence (DNA): TGTGCCAGCAGCCAAGGTACAGGGGGAGGCACCTATGGCTACACCTTC. Translating it yields CASSQGTGGGTYGYTF.

The chain employs TRBV4-1 and TRBJ1-4, with D uncertain. Germline CDR1 is MGHRA and CDR2 is YSYEKL. The CDR3 runs to 14 residues. Trimming removed 2 bases from V and 7 bases from J, with 11 bases in between. CDR3 sequence (DNA): TGCGCCAGCAGCCAATACGATAGAAGTGAAAAACTGTTTTTT. This sequence encodes CASSQYDRSEKLFF.

The V and J genes are TRBV19 and TRBJ1-1; no reliable D call. Germline CDR1 reads LNHDA; CDR2 reads SQIVND (reference sequence). The V gene lost 4 bases and the J gene lost 4 bases, with 13 bases spanning the gap. CDR3 size: 14 residues. The CDR3 region is CASSRFRESTEAFF. The CDR3 bases are TGTGCCAGTAGTAGGTTTAGGGAGAGCACTGAAGCTTTCTTT.

The V and J genes are TRBV6-1 and TRBJ2-2, with 7 bases identical to TRBD2. Losses at the gene ends were 5 bases for V and 1 base for J; bases not matched to a gene: 4. Germline V gives CDR1 MNHNS, CDR2 SASEGT. The CDR3 contains 15 residues. For the CDR3, the DNA is TGTGCCAGCAGTCAGACTAGCAGGAACACCGGGGAGCTGTTTTTT. Protein: CASSQTSRNTGELFF.

This chain uses TRBV2 with TRBJ1-4; a weak D match, TRBD1 (6 bases). Germline V gene data show CDR1 as SNHLY and CDR2 as FYNNEI. V was clipped by 6 bases and J by 10 bases, with 6 bases between them. The CDR3 loop spans 10 amino acids. The CDR3 nucleotides read TGTGCCAGCAGGACAGGAAAACTGTTTTTT. This gives the protein CASRTGKLFF.